Presented here are 5 T cell receptor beta chains from one specimen sequenced in a study of T cell responses to AZD1222 COVID-19 vaccine (dated by TCRdb to 2020 to 2023). The library was generated by the immunoSEQ multiplex PCR assay. TCRdb carries this immuneACCESS record with in-frame sequences only. Its versions omit some clonotypes, under half of them owing to an unresolved V gene in the studies checked, with the rest unexplained. The sample profile shows about 150,000 clones; about 90% of them were found once. Of the sample, 5.2% falls within the top ten clones. The time point label of this sample denotes: baseline before first vaccination. Sequences were derived from peripheral blood, sampled on day 0 of AZD1222 vaccination. The receptors shown here come from an adult in good health.

The sample holds one count of this clone. The chain couples TRBV7-2 to TRBJ2-7; TRBD1 might be the D (6 bases). Trimming pared 4 bases from V and 4 bases from J, leaving 14 bases between. The CDR3 totals 14 residues. Germline loops: CDR1 SGHTA, CDR2 FQGNSA. The CDR3 here is CASSWVGASYEQYF. CDR3 bases: TGTGCCAGCAGCTGGGTGGGGGCGAGTTACGAGCAGTACTTC.

V is TRBV9 and J is TRBJ1-2; unclear D gene. This CDR3 spans 13 amino acids. The germline V gene has CDR1 SGDLS and CDR2 YYNGEE. Between the trimmed V and J ends, which lost 4 bases and 7 bases, there was a span of 14 bases. In nucleotides, the CDR3 is TGTGCCAGCAGCACACCGGACCTTAGTGGCTACACCTTC. It encodes CASSTPDLSGYTF.

This rearrangement joins TRBV20-1 to TRBJ2-3; possibly TRBD1 for D (7 bases). Germline values: CDR1 DFQATT, CDR2 SNEGSKA (reference sequence). CDR3 size: 16 residues. Trimming shortened V by 3 bases and J by 4 bases, and 20 bases separated the two germline ends. The CDR3 sequence is CSASYTQGTVPDTQYF. Written as DNA, the CDR3 is TGCAGTGCTAGTTACACACAGGGGACTGTCCCAGATACGCAGTATTTT.

The V call is TRBV9, the J call TRBJ2-1, with D possibly TRBD2 on 5 matching bases. The CDR3 has 13 amino acids. Looked up from germline, CDR1 is SGDLS and CDR2 is YYNGEE. The germline V and J ends were trimmed by 6 bases and 0 bases, with 7 bases remaining between them. CDR3 sequence (DNA): TGTGCCAGCAACGAGGGCTCCTACAATGAGCAGTTCTTC. Protein sequence: CASNEGSYNEQFF.

This clone has only a few counts. This CDR3 reads CASSVAPRLAGVDTQYF. For the CDR3, the DNA is TGTGCCAGCAGCGTCGCCCCGCGACTAGCTGGGGTAGATACGCAGTATTTT. The rearrangement joins TRBV5-8 to TRBJ2-3; TRBD2 matches 7 bases. Germline V CDR1 and CDR2: SGHTS, YDEGEE. V trimming: 4 bases; J trimming: 5 bases; junction bases outside the gene matches: 16. This CDR3 has 17 residues. Variable domain in full (rest from reference TRBV5-8 and TRBJ2-3): EAGVTQSPTHLIKTRGQQATLRCSPISGHTSVYWYQQALGLGLQFLLWYDEGEERNRGNFPPRFSGRQFPNYSSELNVNALELEDSALYLCASSVAPRLAGVDTQYFGPGTRLTVL.